The entry that follows covers one TCR beta chain sequence. This clonotype was found many times. Its antigen is not yet known. Base quality data are lacking; no much larger clone is found one base away. V is reduced by 0 bases and J by 1 base, leaving a spacing of 9 bases between them. For CDR1 and CDR2, the germline V gene lists LGHNA and YSLEER. The CDR3 spans 15 residues, from the cysteine through the phenylalanine. Only the CDR3 DNA is retained, 45 bases long and in frame from the first base. This specimen belongs to a study of T cells in Graves' hyperthyroidism and ophthalmopathy (dated by TCRdb to between 2018 and 2021). Broadly, across the study: Peripheral blood was collected at initial diagnosis, before any treatment. After blood sampling, hyperthyroidism patients were treated with methimazole at a starting dose of 30 mg daily, and ophthalmopathy patients were treated with high-dose intravenous methylprednisolone. For training and testing, the roughly 97 patients in the discovery cohort were randomly divided in a 7:3 ratio. According to the paper, TCR Vbeta CDR3 sequencing was carried out on about 140 peripheral blood samples, which came from over 40 ophthalmopathy, 75 to 80 hyperthyroidism and approximately 17 progressor patients. In addition, the study compared T-cell repertoires in thyroid tissue and in blood from about 6 Graves' hyperthyroidism patients. To identify TCR V-J signatures that set the groups apart, the researchers used a discovery cohort of more than 95 patients, made up of 40 to 45 with Graves' ophthalmopathy and about 55 with stable Graves' hyperthyroidism. Whether ophthalmopathy could be predicted prospectively was tested in an independent validation cohort made up of under 20 hyperthyroidism patients plus 17 patients who later progressed to ophthalmopathy.

Ophthalmopathy patients had moderately to severely active disease, with a Clinical Activity Score of 3 or more, a NOSPECS grade of 4 or more, and a disease duration of less than 3 months. Exclusion was applied to patients with uncontrolled infections, other autoimmune diseases, pregnancy or lactation. Diagnoses relied on clinical symptoms, serum thyroxine and TRAb, thyroid ultrasound and orbital computed tomography. PBMCs were separated from roughly 9.6 ml of fresh peripheral blood using Ficoll-Paque density gradient centrifugation. Trizol reagent was used to extract total RNA, and RNA quality was then checked on an Agilent 2100 Bioanalyzer. The paper's findings and limits, for the study overall: Ophthalmopathy was separated from stable hyperthyroidism by a 13 V-J signature model, with approximately 86% sensitivity and just over 81% specificity obtained in cross-validation and 80%/75% obtained in testing. Most expanded thyroid clonotypes (frequency above 0.001) were also detected in blood, a finding suggesting that blood repertoires may reflect thyroid immune responses. During validation, the model predicted progression to ophthalmopathy a median of around 6 months ahead of onset, with around 70% sensitivity and almost 75% specificity. Sample size was not statistically predetermined, and blinding of investigators to group allocation was not performed.

The TCR beta CDR3 regions were amplified from the RNA transcripts. The TCR CDR3 was subjected to a first round of RT-PCR using the HTBI primer set and the Qiagen OneStep RT-PCR kit. A second multiplex PCR round built the libraries, followed by size selection and purification. Paired-end sequencing of the libraries was performed with 100 bp reads on an Illumina HiSeq2000. The original methods were these. SOAPnuke was used to process the raw data, with reads discarded if the reads contained adapters or uncalled bases, had a mean Phred below 15, or lacked an exact constant-primer or identifier match. High-quality paired reads were merged with COPE v1.2.5, and unique nucleotide sequences were defined as clonotypes. MiTCR v1.1 was used to align clonotypes to the IMGT TRBV, TRBD and TRBJ reference segments. Only V-J combinations with frequency above 0.0001, covering roughly 99% of repertoires, were analysed. The TCS score was defined as the ratio of F50 (clonal expansion) to E x V (chaos), calculated using BLOSUM62-based TCRdist between CDR3 peptides within each V-J. Welch's t-statistics and random forest reduced 500 to 550 V-J features to roughly 13, which were used in a naive Bayes classifier (R e1071). TCRdb handled the public reads itself, with Q25 trimming in fastp and clone calling in MiXCR, and kept productive beta chains. Rows matching on CDR3 protein sequence are summarized as one entry with the most common DNA and genes. In this record, the V and J calls reflect TCRdb's handling and not the investigators' own analysis. Counted in this sample were roughly 520,000 distinct CDR3 sequences; around 24% of them appeared once. The ten top clones hold about 11% of the sample.

The chain employs TRBV4-3 and TRBJ1-1; the D gene cannot be named for sure. Sequenced sample: blood. This receptor was identified in a woman in her thirties with Graves' ophthalmopathy. The CDR3 corresponds to CASSQDESPNTEAFF. The DNA is as follows: TGCGCCAGCAGCCAAGATGAGTCACCGAACACTGAAGCTTTCTTT.